The next 16 T cell receptor beta chains were all read from a single sample in a study of blood T cell repertoires in COVID-19. Sequencing used immunoSEQ multiplex PCR; TCRdb keeps in-frame clones, though not all of them. The sample holds some 300,000 clones, roughly 89% seen once. What was sequenced was PBMCs or T cells enriched from blood (not recorded which). The receptors come from a woman under 30 with acute COVID-19.

This clone was detected once. The chain has TRBV6-5 and TRBJ1-2; D remains ambiguous. Trimming took 5 bases from V and 4 from J, leaving 11 bases between them. CDR3 length equals 13 residues. In germline, CDR1 is MNHEY, CDR2 SVGAGI. CDR3 sequence reads: CASSPFAAYGYTF. The CDR3 region has the DNA TGTGCCAGCAGTCCTTTTGCGGCCTATGGCTACACCTTC.

The rearrangement joins TRBV27 to TRBJ2-3; 9 nucleotides agree with TRBD2. Losses at the gene ends were 1 base for V and 3 bases for J; bases not matched to a gene: 5. Germline V gene lookup returns CDR1 MNHEY and CDR2 SMNVEV (reference sequence). This CDR3 comprises 16 residues. The CDR3 spells CASSLWSSGTTDTQYF. CDR3 bases: TGTGCCAGCAGTTTATGGTCTAGCGGGACTACAGATACGCAGTATTTT.

Only a few counts were recorded for this clone. This rearrangement joins TRBV5-4 to TRBJ1-4; 7 bases are shared with TRBD1. This CDR3 spans 15 amino acids. Germline CDR1 SGHNT, CDR2 YYREEE (reference sequence). V was pared by 5 bases and J by 6 bases, with 10 bases of the junction left unmatched. In DNA, the CDR3 is TGTGCCAGCAGTTTTACAGGGGAGGTGGATGAAAAACTGTTTTTT. It is translated as CASSFTGEVDEKLFF.

The gene calls are TRBV13 and TRBJ2-7; a possible D gene is TRBD2 (6 bases). The CDR3 covers 15 residues. V lost 4 bases to trimming and J lost 3 bases, with 16 bases between them. The germline gives CDR1 PRHDT, CDR2 FYEKMQ (reference sequence). CDR3 in amino acids: CASSSGRGRFYEQYF. The CDR3 region has the DNA TGTGCCAGCAGCTCTGGGCGGGGACGCTTCTACGAGCAGTACTTC.

This clone is a singleton in its sample. The chain recombines TRBV29-1 with TRBJ1-5; 7 bases are shared with TRBD1. V was pared by 4 bases and J by 3 bases, with 6 bases of the junction left unmatched. This CDR3 contains 14 residues. The germline V gene has CDR1 SQVTM and CDR2 ANQGSEA. The CDR3: CSVVEGAHNQPQHF. The CDR3 nucleotides are TGCAGCGTTGTTGAGGGGGCCCACAATCAGCCCCAGCATTTT. Full variable domain (outside the CDR3, taken from reference TRBV29-1 and TRBJ1-5): SAVISQKPSRDICQRGTSLTIQCQVDSQVTMMFWYRQQPGQSLTLIATANQGSEATYESGFVIDKFPISRPNLTFSTLTVSNMSPEDSSIYLCSVVEGAHNQPQHFGDGTRLSIL.

This clone has just one count. The gene calls are TRBV10-3 and TRBJ2-5; 7 nucleotides line up with TRBD2. V dropped 3 bases and J dropped 5; count of bases not matched to a gene: 3. Germline V gives CDR1 ENHRY, CDR2 SYGVKD. The CDR3 is made up of 13 amino acids. CDR3 sequence reads: CAISDLGGETQYF. The CDR3 DNA follows: TGTGCCATCAGTGATTTGGGAGGGGAGACCCAGTACTTC.

This rearrangement joins TRBV6-1 to TRBJ2-3; 11 bases fit TRBD2. The CDR3 length is 17 residues. J lost 3 bases, V lost 0 bases, and 5 bases had no gene match. Germline CDR1 and CDR2: MNHNS and SASEGT. Written as DNA, the CDR3 is TGTGCCAGCAGTGAAGCCGTAGCGGGAGGGCCAACAGATACGCAGTATTTT. Translation: CASSEAVAGGPTDTQYF.

This clone was observed a few times. The chain is built from TRBV3-1 (or the pseudogene TRBV3-2) and TRBJ1-3; TRBD1 matches 7 bases. The CDR3 runs to 16 residues. V was pared by 0 bases and J by 1 base, with 3 bases of the junction left unmatched. Germline CDR1 and CDR2: LGHDT and YNNKEL (reference sequence). Here the CDR3 reads CASSQDGTDSGNTIYF. The CDR3 region has the DNA TGTGCCAGCAGCCAAGATGGGACAGATTCTGGAAACACCATATATTTT.

Here the CDR3 DNA reads TGTGCCTGGAGTGTAAGACGGACTAGCGGGGGCTCCTACGAGCAGTACTTC. Its translation: CAWSVRRTSGGSYEQYF. The V gene is TRBV30, the J gene TRBJ2-7; the match to TRBD2 covers 13 bases. Per the germline V gene, CDR1 is GTSNPN and CDR2 is SVGIG (reference sequence). V lost 0 bases to trimming and J lost 0 bases; unmatched junction nucleotides: 5. The CDR3 sequence is 17 residues long.

The chain has TRBV5-1 and TRBJ2-3; 13 bases match TRBD2. The germline gives CDR1 SGHRS, CDR2 YFSETQ. The length of the CDR3 is 19 residues. With 3 bases clipped from V and 5 bases from J, the junction kept 15 bases outside the gene matches. CDR3 protein: CASSWGIPGLAGYGDTQYF. In DNA form, the CDR3 reads TGCGCCAGCAGCTGGGGGATCCCGGGACTAGCGGGATACGGAGATACGCAGTATTTT.

The chain has TRBV2 and TRBJ1-6, with 9 positions matching TRBD1. The CDR3 extends over 13 amino acids. Looked up from germline, CDR1 is SNHLY and CDR2 is FYNNEI. The V gene end was trimmed by 7 bases and the J gene end by 9 bases; junction bases not matched to a gene: 4. CDR3: CASKTGGGSPLHF. The CDR3 DNA follows: TGTGCCAGCAAGACAGGGGGAGGTTCACCCCTCCACTTT.

V is TRBV10-3 and J is TRBJ1-2; perhaps TRBD1 as D (5 bases). Germline V gene lookup returns CDR1 ENHRY and CDR2 SYGVKD. V lost 0 bases and J 2 bases, leaving 19 bases between the germline ends. The CDR3 is made up of 18 amino acids. The CDR3 loop is CAISESVKGQGENYGYTF. In nucleotides, the CDR3 is TGTGCCATCAGTGAGTCAGTTAAGGGGCAGGGTGAAAACTATGGCTACACCTTC.

This clone was detected once. J is TRBJ1-1 and V is TRBV4-2, with D maybe TRBD1 (5 bases). Trimming removed 11 bases from V and 4 bases from J, with 20 bases in between. Germline-derived CDR1 and CDR2 are LGHNA and YNFKEQ. The CDR3 has 14 residues. The CDR3 sequence is CACMGGAEGTEAFF. The CDR3 DNA reads TGTGCCTGCATGGGGGGAGCCGAGGGCACTGAAGCTTTCTTT.

The chain is built from TRBV19 and TRBJ2-2; D uncertain. Trimming pared 3 bases from V and 0 bases from J, leaving 8 bases between. This CDR3 has 15 amino acids. CDR1 is LNHDA, CDR2 SQIVND, per germline (reference sequence). The CDR3 protein is CASSIPPANTGELFF. The CDR3, as DNA: TGTGCCAGTAGTATTCCCCCGGCGAACACCGGGGAGCTGTTTTTT.

The table lists this clone with a count of one. The CDR3 coding sequence is TGTGCCAGCAGTCCTGGACAGGGGGCGGGAGATACGCAGTATTTT. As protein: CASSPGQGAGDTQYF. V gene TRBV6-5 combines with J gene TRBJ2-3, with 11 bases fitting TRBD1. V trimming: 5 bases; J trimming: 5 bases; junction bases outside the gene matches: 6. Germline V lookup: CDR1 MNHEY, CDR2 SVGAGI. This CDR3 region has 15 residues.

The count of this clone is one. The V call is TRBV19, the J call TRBJ1-1; 9 nucleotides align to TRBD1. This CDR3 contains 14 residues. J lost 11 bases, V lost 4 bases, and 11 bases had no gene match. Germline assignment: CDR1 LNHDA and CDR2 SQIVND (reference sequence). CDR3 loop: CASSRDREKLRAFF. DNA of the CDR3: TGTGCCAGTAGTAGGGACAGGGAGAAACTAAGGGCTTTCTTT.